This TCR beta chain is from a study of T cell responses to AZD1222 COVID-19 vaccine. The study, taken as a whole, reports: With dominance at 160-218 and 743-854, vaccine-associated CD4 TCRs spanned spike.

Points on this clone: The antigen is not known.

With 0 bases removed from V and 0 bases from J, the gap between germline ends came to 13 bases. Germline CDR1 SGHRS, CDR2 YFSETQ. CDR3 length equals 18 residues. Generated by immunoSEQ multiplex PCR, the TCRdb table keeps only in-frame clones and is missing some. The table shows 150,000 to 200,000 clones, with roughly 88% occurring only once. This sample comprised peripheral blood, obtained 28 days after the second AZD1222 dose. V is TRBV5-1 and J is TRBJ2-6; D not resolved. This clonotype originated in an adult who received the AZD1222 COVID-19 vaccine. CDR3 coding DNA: TGCGCCAGCAGCTTGGTTCCCAAGCCGAGCTCTGGGGCCAACGTCCTGACTTTC. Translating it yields CASSLVPKPSSGANVLTF.